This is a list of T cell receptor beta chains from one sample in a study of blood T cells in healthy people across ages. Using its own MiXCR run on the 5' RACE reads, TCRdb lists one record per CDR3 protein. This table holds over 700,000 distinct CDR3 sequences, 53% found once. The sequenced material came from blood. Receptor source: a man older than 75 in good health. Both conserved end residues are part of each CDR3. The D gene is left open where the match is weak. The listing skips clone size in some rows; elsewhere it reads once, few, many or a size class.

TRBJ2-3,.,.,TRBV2,CASPAGGTTDTQYF,TGTGCCAGCCCGGCCGGGGGTACCACAGATACGCAGTATTTT
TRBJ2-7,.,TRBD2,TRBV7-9,CASSSWLTSGSRYNEQYF,TGTGCCAGCAGCTCCTGGTTAACTAGCGGGAGTCGGTACAATGAGCAGTACTTC
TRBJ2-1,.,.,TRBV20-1,CSANKPGYNEQFF,TGCAGTGCAAATAAGCCGGGCTACAATGAGCAGTTCTTC
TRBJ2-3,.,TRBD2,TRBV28,CASRIAGGGADTQYF,TGTGCCAGCAGGATAGCGGGAGGGGGGGCAGATACGCAGTATTTT
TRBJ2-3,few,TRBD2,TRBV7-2,CASSFWLAGPDTQYF,TGTGCCAGCAGCTTTTGGCTAGCGGGACCGGATACGCAGTATTTT
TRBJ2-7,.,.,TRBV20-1,CSAREGSTWEQYF,TGCAGTGCTAGAGAGGGGTCTACGTGGGAGCAGTACTTC
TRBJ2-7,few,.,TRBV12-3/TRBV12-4,CASINGGTSLHEQYF,TGTGCCAGCATCAATGGAGGGACTTCTCTCCACGAGCAGTACTTC
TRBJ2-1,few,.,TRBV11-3,CASSSAPGEQFF,TGTGCCAGCAGCTCCGCCCCCGGCGAGCAGTTCTTC
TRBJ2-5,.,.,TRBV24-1,CATSDQYQETQYF,TGTGCCACCAGTGACCAGTACCAAGAGACCCAGTACTTC
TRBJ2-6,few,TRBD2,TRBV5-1,CASSPTRTSGPSGANVLTF,TGCGCCAGCAGCCCGACGAGGACTAGCGGCCCCTCTGGGGCCAACGTCCTGACTTTC
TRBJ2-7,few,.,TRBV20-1,CSAHSFGGSEQYF,TGCAGTGCTCACTCATTTGGGGGTTCCGAGCAGTACTTC
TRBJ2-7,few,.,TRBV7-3,CASRVGHEQYF,TGTGCCAGCAGAGTAGGCCACGAGCAGTACTTC
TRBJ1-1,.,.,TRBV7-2,CASSRIDSKAFF,TGTGCCAGCAGCCGAATCGACAGTAAAGCTTTCTTT
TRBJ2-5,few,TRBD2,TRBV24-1,CATSEGGRSGETQYF,TGTGCCACCAGTGAGGGCGGGAGGTCGGGAGAGACCCAGTACTTC
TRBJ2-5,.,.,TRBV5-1,CASSEGGRTQETQYF,TGCGCCAGCAGCGAAGGAGGCAGGACTCAAGAGACCCAGTACTTC
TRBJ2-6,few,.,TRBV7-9,CASSWDSGANVLTF,TGTGCCAGCAGCTGGGACTCTGGGGCCAACGTCCTGACTTTC
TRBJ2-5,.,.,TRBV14,CASSHRGTGETQYF,TGTGCCAGCAGCCACAGGGGAACGGGAGAGACCCAGTACTTC
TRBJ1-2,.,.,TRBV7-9,CASSLAETWGGGYTF,TGTGCCAGCAGCTTAGCGGAGACCTGGGGCGGGGGCTACACCTTC
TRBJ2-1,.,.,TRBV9,CASSVEANLGEQFF,TGTGCCAGCAGCGTAGAAGCCAACTTGGGGGAGCAGTTCTTC
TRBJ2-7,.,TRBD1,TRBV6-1,CASRRQGGGYEQYF,TGTGCCAGCAGACGACAGGGGGGGGGCTACGAGCAGTACTTC
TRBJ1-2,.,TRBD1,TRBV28,CASSKADRANYGYTF,TGTGCCAGCAGCAAGGCGGACAGGGCTAACTATGGCTACACCTTC
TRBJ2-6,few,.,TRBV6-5,CASSYQISGANVLTF,TGTGCCAGCAGTTATCAGATCTCTGGGGCCAACGTCCTGACTTTC
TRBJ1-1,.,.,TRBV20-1,CSASRRETEAFF,TGCAGTGCTAGCCGGAGAGAGACTGAAGCTTTCTTT
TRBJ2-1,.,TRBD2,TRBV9,CASSGGAGGSYNEQFF,TGTGCCAGCAGCGGGGGGGCGGGAGGCTCCTACAATGAGCAGTTCTTC
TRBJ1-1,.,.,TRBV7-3,CASSLSQLNTEAFF,TGTGCCAGCAGCTTAAGTCAGCTGAACACTGAAGCTTTCTTT
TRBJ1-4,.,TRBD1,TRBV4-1,CASSPQGLNEKLFF,TGCGCCAGCAGCCCACAGGGGCTGAATGAAAAACTGTTTTTT
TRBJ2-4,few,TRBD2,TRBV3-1,CASSLKSRGRGNEQYF,TGTGCCAGCAGCCTCAAGAGTCGCGGGAGAGGGAATGAGCAGTACTTC
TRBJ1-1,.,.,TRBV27,CASSTTRGALTEAFF,TGTGCCAGCAGCACAACGCGGGGGGCGCTGACTGAAGCTTTCTTT
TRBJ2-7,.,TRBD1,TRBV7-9,CASSLKGASYEQYF,TGTGCCAGCAGCTTAAAGGGGGCATCCTACGAGCAGTACTTC
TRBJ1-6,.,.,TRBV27,CASSLGGENSPLHF,TGTGCCAGCAGTTTAGGGGGGGAAAATTCACCCCTCCACTTT
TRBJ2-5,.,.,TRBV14,CASSLAAGGEQYF,TGTGCCAGCAGCCTCGCCGCGGGTGGTGAGCAGTACTTC
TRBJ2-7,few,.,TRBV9,CASSVAFDQGIRDPYEQYF,TGTGCCAGCAGCGTAGCTTTCGATCAGGGAATCCGGGACCCCTACGAGCAGTACTTC
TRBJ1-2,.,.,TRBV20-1,CSARDRQAAIGGYTF,TGCAGTGCTAGGGACAGACAGGCAGCCATTGGGGGCTACACCTTC
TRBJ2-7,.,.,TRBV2,CASSGHEQYF,TGTGCCAGCAGTGGTCACGAGCAGTACTTC
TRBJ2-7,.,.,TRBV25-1,CASSGSTRLSYEQYF,TGTGCCAGCAGTGGATCGACCAGGCTTAGTTACGAGCAGTACTTC
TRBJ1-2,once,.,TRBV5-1,CASSLSGVSYGYTF,TGCGCCAGCAGCTTGAGTGGGGTGAGCTATGGCTACACCTTC
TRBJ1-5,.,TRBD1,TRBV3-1,CASSHTTGGINQPQHF,TGTGCCAGCAGCCATACGACAGGGGGCATTAATCAGCCCCAGCATTTT
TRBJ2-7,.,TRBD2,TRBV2,CASSEARLAGLPYEQYF,TGTGCCAGCAGTGAAGCACGACTAGCGGGGCTTCCCTACGAGCAGTACTTC
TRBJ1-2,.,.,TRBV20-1,CSARGWQEDFYGYTF,TGCAGTGCTAGAGGTTGGCAGGAGGACTTCTATGGCTACACCTTC
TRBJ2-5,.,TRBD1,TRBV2,CASSTGASRQETQYF,TGTGCCAGCAGTACAGGGGCCTCCCGCCAAGAGACCCAGTACTTC
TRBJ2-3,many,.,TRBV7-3,CASSSNTDTQYF,TGTGCCAGCAGCTCCAACACAGATACGCAGTATTTT
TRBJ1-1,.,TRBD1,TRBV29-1,CSDRQGATEAFF,TGCAGCGATCGACAGGGTGCCACTGAAGCTTTCTTT
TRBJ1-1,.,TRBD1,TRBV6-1,CASSEGLNRGGTEAFF,TGTGCCAGCAGCGAAGGGCTAAACAGGGGAGGCACTGAAGCTTTCTTT
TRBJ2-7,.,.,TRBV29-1,CSVGAGAKTYEQYF,TGCAGCGTTGGGGCTGGGGCGAAGACCTACGAGCAGTACTTC
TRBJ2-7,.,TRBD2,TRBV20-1,CSARTSGDEQYF,TGCAGTGCTCGGACTAGCGGTGACGAGCAGTACTTC
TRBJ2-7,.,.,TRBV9,CASSVDLHPGTQSYEQYF,TGTGCCAGCAGCGTAGATCTCCACCCCGGGACCCAGTCCTACGAGCAGTACTTC
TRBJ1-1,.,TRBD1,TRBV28,CASSALQTGVGTEAFF,TGTGCCAGCAGCGCACTCCAAACAGGGGTGGGGACTGAAGCTTTCTTT
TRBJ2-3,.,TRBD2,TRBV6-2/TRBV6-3,CASSLTGLELYF,TGTGCCAGCAGCTTGACGGGACTAGAATTGTATTTT
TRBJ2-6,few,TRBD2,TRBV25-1,CASSELFLSSGRDGANVLTF,TGTGCCAGCAGTGAACTCTTCTTGTCTAGCGGGAGAGATGGGGCCAACGTCCTGACTTTC
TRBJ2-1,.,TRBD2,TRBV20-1,CSASTSGLAEASYNEQFF,TGCAGTGCTAGTACGTCCGGACTAGCGGAGGCATCCTACAATGAGCAGTTCTTC
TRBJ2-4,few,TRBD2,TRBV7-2,CASSAPGGKNIQYF,TGTGCCAGCAGCGCCCCGGGGGGCAAAAACATTCAGTACTTC
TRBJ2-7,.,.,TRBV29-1,CSVAGTIPTRQYF,TGCAGCGTGGCCGGGACCATTCCTACGAGGCAGTACTTC
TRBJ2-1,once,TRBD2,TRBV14,CASTRLAGGEQFF,TGTGCCAGCACCAGACTAGCCGGAGGTGAGCAGTTCTTC